This is a list of T cell receptor beta chains from one sample in a study of early T cells in non-severe SARS-CoV-2 infection. TCRdb reanalysed the 5' RACE reads using MiXCR and keeps one entry per CDR3 protein. The sample records more than 40,000 distinct CDR3 sequences, roughly 5.7% being singletons. This material consisted of whole blood, taken at baseline. These receptors came from an adult who was a healthcare worker with PCR-confirmed SARS-CoV-2 infection or an uninfected control (not recorded which). The CDR3 runs from the conserved cysteine through the conserved F or W. Fields, in order: CDR3 protein, CDR3 DNA, clone size, V gene, J gene, D gene. The D gene is left open where the match is weak. Size is omitted from some rows. Given values are once, few, many or a class for expanded clones.

CDR3aa: CASRGTNTGELFF
CDR3nt: TGTGCCAGCAGAGGGACAAACACCGGGGAGTTGTTTTTT
abundance: NA
v_gene: TRBV12-3/TRBV12-4
j_gene: TRBJ2-2
d_gene: NA

CDR3aa: CASSEEGESSEQFF
CDR3nt: TGTGCCAGCAGTGAAGAAGGAGAAAGCAGTGAGCAGTTCTTC
abundance: many
v_gene: TRBV6-1
j_gene: TRBJ2-1
d_gene: NA

CDR3aa: CATPIWRGQETQYF
CDR3nt: TGTGCCACCCCTATCTGGCGGGGGCAGGAGACCCAGTACTTC
abundance: few
v_gene: TRBV24-1
j_gene: TRBJ2-5
d_gene: NA

CDR3aa: CASSPGLDYGYTF
CDR3nt: TGCGCCAGCAGTCCGGGGCTCGACTATGGCTACACCTTC
abundance: many
v_gene: TRBV10-1
j_gene: TRBJ1-2
d_gene: NA

CDR3aa: CAGGQGTSGTGNEQFF
CDR3nt: TGTGCCGGAGGACAGGGGACTAGCGGGACGGGCAATGAGCAGTTCTTC
abundance: few
v_gene: TRBV10-3
j_gene: TRBJ2-1
d_gene: TRBD2

CDR3aa: CASSLTGASSYNEQFF
CDR3nt: TGTGCCAGCAGCCTGACCGGGGCAAGCTCCTACAATGAGCAGTTCTTC
abundance: NA
v_gene: TRBV7-2
j_gene: TRBJ2-1
d_gene: NA

CDR3aa: CSVSALNTEAFF
CDR3nt: TGCAGCGTTTCAGCCTTGAACACTGAAGCTTTCTTT
abundance: many
v_gene: TRBV29-1
j_gene: TRBJ1-1
d_gene: NA

CDR3aa: CASSFEGSADTQYF
CDR3nt: TGTGCCAGCAGTTTCGAGGGCAGCGCAGATACGCAGTATTTT
abundance: many
v_gene: TRBV5-6
j_gene: TRBJ2-3
d_gene: NA

CDR3aa: CASSSYGTGELWNEQFF
CDR3nt: TGTGCCAGCAGTTCTTACGGGACAGGGGAATTGTGGAATGAGCAGTTCTTC
abundance: many
v_gene: TRBV27
j_gene: TRBJ2-1
d_gene: TRBD1

CDR3aa: CSATPILGLGGYTF
CDR3nt: TGCAGCGCGACCCCTATTCTTGGGCTTGGTGGCTACACCTTC
abundance: NA
v_gene: TRBV29-1
j_gene: TRBJ1-2
d_gene: NA

CDR3aa: CSAYREGETQYF
CDR3nt: TGCAGTGCTTACCGGGAGGGAGAGACCCAGTACTTC
abundance: few
v_gene: TRBV20-1
j_gene: TRBJ2-5
d_gene: TRBD2

CDR3aa: CASRLTTGSNSPLHF
CDR3nt: TGTGCCAGCAGGCTCACGACAGGGAGTAATTCACCCCTCCACTTT
abundance: NA
v_gene: TRBV6-1
j_gene: TRBJ1-6
d_gene: TRBD1

CDR3aa: CASSPTLEQYF
CDR3nt: TGTGCCAGCAGCCCCACTTTGGAGCAGTACTTC
abundance: few
v_gene: TRBV7-2
j_gene: TRBJ2-7
d_gene: NA

CDR3aa: CATSDGDGGDTQYF
CDR3nt: TGTGCCACCAGTGATGGGGACGGAGGGGATACGCAGTATTTT
abundance: few
v_gene: TRBV24-1
j_gene: TRBJ2-3
d_gene: NA

CDR3aa: CASSESTSGEQFF
CDR3nt: TGCGCCAGCAGTGAGTCGACTAGCGGTGAGCAGTTCTTC
abundance: many
v_gene: TRBV10-2
j_gene: TRBJ2-1
d_gene: TRBD2

CDR3aa: CASRTLTGGGSTYEQYF
CDR3nt: TGTGCCAGCAGAACTCTTACTGGGGGGGGCTCGACCTACGAGCAGTACTTC
abundance: many
v_gene: TRBV28
j_gene: TRBJ2-7
d_gene: NA

CDR3aa: CASWDGTNQPQHF
CDR3nt: TGTGCCAGCTGGGACGGAACCAATCAGCCCCAGCATTTT
abundance: many
v_gene: TRBV7-2
j_gene: TRBJ1-5
d_gene: NA

CDR3aa: CASSQVFAGTSANFAYNEQFF
CDR3nt: TGTGCCAGCAGCCAAGTATTTGCCGGGACTAGCGCCAATTTTGCCTACAATGAGCAGTTCTTC
abundance: many
v_gene: TRBV4-2
j_gene: TRBJ2-1
d_gene: TRBD2

CDR3aa: CASSQVSGNSYNEQFF
CDR3nt: TGTGCCAGCAGCCAAGTTAGCGGAAACTCCTACAATGAGCAGTTCTTC
abundance: few
v_gene: TRBV3-1
j_gene: TRBJ2-1
d_gene: NA

CDR3aa: CASSFQYRGAGTGELFF
CDR3nt: TGTGCCAGCAGCTTTCAGTACCGGGGGGCAGGCACCGGGGAGCTGTTTTTT
abundance: many
v_gene: TRBV7-8
j_gene: TRBJ2-2
d_gene: NA

CDR3aa: CASSLTEDEKLFF
CDR3nt: TGTGCCAGCAGCTTAACCGAGGATGAAAAACTGTTTTTT
abundance: many
v_gene: TRBV7-9
j_gene: TRBJ1-4
d_gene: NA

CDR3aa: CASSEGTDHTEAFF
CDR3nt: TGTGCCAGCAGTGAAGGTACAGATCACACTGAAGCTTTCTTT
abundance: many
v_gene: TRBV6-1
j_gene: TRBJ1-1
d_gene: NA

CDR3aa: CASSERGNTQYF
CDR3nt: TGCGCCAGCAGTGAGAGGGGGAATACGCAGTATTTT
abundance: many
v_gene: TRBV10-2
j_gene: TRBJ2-3
d_gene: NA

CDR3aa: CASSQEERLVTEAFF
CDR3nt: TGCGCCAGCAGCCAAGAAGAGAGATTGGTCACTGAAGCTTTCTTT
abundance: many
v_gene: TRBV4-1
j_gene: TRBJ1-1
d_gene: NA

CDR3aa: CASSVAVSSYNEQFF
CDR3nt: TGTGCCAGCAGCGTAGCGGTAAGCTCCTACAATGAGCAGTTCTTC
abundance: many
v_gene: TRBV9
j_gene: TRBJ2-1
d_gene: NA

CDR3aa: CASRADYYNEQFF
CDR3nt: TGTGCCAGTAGAGCGGACTACTACAATGAGCAGTTCTTC
abundance: many
v_gene: TRBV19
j_gene: TRBJ2-1
d_gene: NA

CDR3aa: CASSPPGATNEKLFF
CDR3nt: TGTGCCAGCTCACCTCCAGGGGCAACTAATGAAAAACTGTTTTTT
abundance: many
v_gene: TRBV18
j_gene: TRBJ1-4
d_gene: NA

CDR3aa: CASSSAGPSVGEQFF
CDR3nt: TGTGCCAGCAGTTCAGCCGGGCCCTCGGTGGGTGAGCAGTTCTTC
abundance: many
v_gene: TRBV12-3/TRBV12-4
j_gene: TRBJ2-1
d_gene: NA

CDR3aa: CSVAPGQGYNEQFF
CDR3nt: TGCAGCGTCGCTCCGGGACAGGGATACAATGAGCAGTTCTTC
abundance: many
v_gene: TRBV29-1
j_gene: TRBJ2-1
d_gene: TRBD1

CDR3aa: CSVGVLYGEQFF
CDR3nt: TGCAGCGTTGGGGTCCTCTATGGTGAGCAGTTCTTC
abundance: many
v_gene: TRBV29-1
j_gene: TRBJ2-1
d_gene: NA

CDR3aa: CASSSGLEDGELFF
CDR3nt: TGTGCCAGCAGTTCGGGGCTGGAGGACGGGGAGCTGTTTTTT
abundance: many
v_gene: TRBV6-1
j_gene: TRBJ2-2
d_gene: NA

CDR3aa: CASSGLAGGAHEQYF
CDR3nt: TGTGCCAGCAGTGGACTAGCGGGAGGAGCCCACGAGCAGTACTTC
abundance: many
v_gene: TRBV6-1
j_gene: TRBJ2-7
d_gene: TRBD2

CDR3aa: CASSEPNTEAFF
CDR3nt: TGCGCCAGCAGTGAGCCGAACACTGAAGCTTTCTTT
abundance: few
v_gene: TRBV10-1
j_gene: TRBJ1-1
d_gene: NA

CDR3aa: CATSDSGRNQPQHF
CDR3nt: TGTGCCACCAGTGACTCTGGGCGCAATCAGCCCCAGCATTTT
abundance: many
v_gene: TRBV24-1
j_gene: TRBJ1-5
d_gene: NA

CDR3aa: CASSLYGDSNQPQHF
CDR3nt: TGTGCCAGCAGCTTATACGGGGATAGCAATCAGCCCCAGCATTTT
abundance: many
v_gene: TRBV7-6
j_gene: TRBJ1-5
d_gene: NA

CDR3aa: CSVEGLQGLTQYF
CDR3nt: TGCAGCGTTGAAGGATTACAGGGTCTAACGCAGTACTTC
abundance: NA
v_gene: TRBV29-1
j_gene: TRBJ2-7
d_gene: NA

CDR3aa: CASTKDLREQYF
CDR3nt: TGTGCCAGCACCAAAGACCTACGAGAGCAGTACTTC
abundance: many
v_gene: TRBV11-2
j_gene: TRBJ2-7
d_gene: NA

CDR3aa: CATSDSGRITGELFF
CDR3nt: TGTGCCACCAGTGACAGCGGGAGGATCACCGGGGAGCTGTTTTTT
abundance: many
v_gene: TRBV24-1
j_gene: TRBJ2-2
d_gene: TRBD2

CDR3aa: CASSQGPYLEAFF
CDR3nt: TGCGCCAGCAGCCAGGGACCGTACCTTGAAGCTTTCTTT
abundance: many
v_gene: TRBV4-1
j_gene: TRBJ1-1
d_gene: NA

CDR3aa: CASRRSGTGGEKLFF
CDR3nt: TGTGCCAGCAGACGATCCGGGACAGGGGGTGAAAAACTGTTTTTT
abundance: few
v_gene: TRBV28
j_gene: TRBJ1-4
d_gene: TRBD1

CDR3aa: CSAPQGYGYTF
CDR3nt: TGCAGTGCCCCACAGGGTTATGGCTACACCTTC
abundance: many
v_gene: TRBV20-1
j_gene: TRBJ1-2
d_gene: NA

CDR3aa: CASSSGALPGGYTF
CDR3nt: TGTGCCAGCAGCTCGGGGGCGCTGCCGGGTGGCTACACCTTC
abundance: many
v_gene: TRBV5-6
j_gene: TRBJ1-2
d_gene: NA

CDR3aa: CSANTLDRGYTEAFF
CDR3nt: TGCAGTGCCAACACATTGGACAGGGGTTACACTGAAGCTTTCTTT
abundance: many
v_gene: TRBV20-1
j_gene: TRBJ1-1
d_gene: TRBD1

CDR3aa: CSVLGSGGAYEQYF
CDR3nt: TGCAGTGTTTTGGGCAGCGGGGGGGCCTACGAGCAGTACTTC
abundance: many
v_gene: TRBV20-1
j_gene: TRBJ2-7
d_gene: TRBD2

CDR3aa: CASSPSSSSLMNEQFF
CDR3nt: TGTGCCAGCTCACCGTCCTCTAGCTCTTTAATGAATGAGCAGTTCTTC
abundance: NA
v_gene: TRBV18
j_gene: TRBJ2-1
d_gene: NA

CDR3aa: CASSSIRTGSNQPQHF
CDR3nt: TGTGCCAGTAGTTCTATCCGGACGGGTAGCAATCAGCCCCAGCATTTT
abundance: many
v_gene: TRBV19
j_gene: TRBJ1-5
d_gene: NA

CDR3aa: CASSLSGIGTGRGNTQYF
CDR3nt: TGTGCCAGCAGTTTATCGGGCATCGGGACAGGGAGAGGAAATACGCAGTATTTT
abundance: few
v_gene: TRBV27
j_gene: TRBJ2-3
d_gene: TRBD1

CDR3aa: CASSLDTEAFF
CDR3nt: TGTGCCAGCAGCTTAGACACTGAAGCTTTCTTT
abundance: many
v_gene: TRBV7-2
j_gene: TRBJ1-1
d_gene: NA

CDR3aa: CASSLLHEQYF
CDR3nt: TGTGCCAGCAGTTTACTCCACGAGCAGTACTTC
abundance: many
v_gene: TRBV28
j_gene: TRBJ2-7
d_gene: NA

CDR3aa: CASSSPFGGMISYEQYF
CDR3nt: TGTGCCAGCAGTTCCCCCTTTGGCGGGATGATCTCCTACGAGCAGTACTTC
abundance: NA
v_gene: TRBV28
j_gene: TRBJ2-7
d_gene: NA

CDR3aa: CASRPTRTKTQYF
CDR3nt: TGTGCCAGCAGACCCACTCGTACGAAGACCCAGTACTTC
abundance: many
v_gene: TRBV27
j_gene: TRBJ2-5
d_gene: NA

CDR3aa: CASSPSGPVNSGANVLIF
CDR3nt: TGTGCCAGCTCACCTTCGGGTCCGGTTAACTCTGGGGCCAACGTCCTGATTTTC
abundance: many
v_gene: TRBV18
j_gene: TRBJ2-6
d_gene: NA

CDR3aa: CASSLGWTGRALNEQFF
CDR3nt: TGTGCCAGCAGCTTGGGATGGACCGGGAGGGCCCTCAATGAGCAGTTCTTC
abundance: many
v_gene: TRBV5-4
j_gene: TRBJ2-1
d_gene: TRBD2